These T cell receptor beta chains were read from a single sample in a study of T cell changes during pregnancy in multiple sclerosis. Sequencing was performed with immunoSEQ multiplex PCR; in TCRdb, only in-frame clones are kept and a portion is missing. The sample consists of more than 80,000 clones, about 89% of them appearing once. Sequences were derived from peripheral blood, sampled before pregnancy. Receptors originate from a female donor with multiple sclerosis, enrolled in a pregnancy study. Each CDR3 is given with its conserved first and last residue. The order of the fields is V gene, clone size, J gene, D gene, CDR3 protein, CDR3 DNA. D genes are given only for firm matches. Rows give clone size only sometimes, using once, few, many, or a class for an expanded clone.

TRBV19	NA	TRBJ2-1	TRBD1	CASSIRDRFVVSSYNEQFF	TGTGCCAGTAGTATCAGGGACAGGTTCGTGGTATCGTCCTACAATGAGCAGTTCTTC
TRBV4-3	NA	TRBJ2-3	NA	CASSQDLWRGRADTQYF	TGCGCCAGCAGCCAAGATCTCTGGCGGGGTCGTGCAGATACGCAGTATTTT
TRBV7-3	NA	TRBJ2-1	TRBD2	CASSHSGSSNNEQFF	TGTGCCAGCAGCCATAGCGGGAGTTCCAACAATGAGCAGTTCTTC
TRBV4-1	NA	TRBJ1-3	NA	CASSQDQGNTIYF	TGCGCCAGCAGCCAAGATCAGGGGAACACCATATATTTT
TRBV5-1	NA	TRBJ2-3	NA	CASSPLRELAKDTQYF	TGCGCCAGCAGCCCACTGAGGGAGTTAGCCAAAGATACGCAGTATTTT
TRBV5-1	NA	TRBJ2-3	TRBD2	CASSLRTSGRSDTQYF	TGCGCCAGCAGCTTACGGACTAGCGGGAGGTCAGATACGCAGTATTTT
TRBV28	NA	TRBJ1-2	NA	CASSPGDRGYGYTF	TGTGCCAGCAGTCCAGGGGACCGAGGCTATGGCTACACCTTC
TRBV28	NA	TRBJ2-2	NA	CAGRGTGELFF	TGTGCCGGGCGGGGAACCGGGGAGCTGTTTTTT
TRBV28	NA	TRBJ1-5	NA	CASSLFPQPQHF	TGTGCCAGCAGTTTATTCCCGCAGCCCCAGCATTTT
TRBV4-1	NA	TRBJ1-6	TRBD1	CASSQEGDRGDSPLHF	TGCGCCAGCAGCCAAGAGGGGGACAGGGGTGACTCACCCCTCCACTTT
TRBV30	once	TRBJ2-7	TRBD1	CAWSTGTGAFNEQYF	TGTGCCTGGAGTACGGGGACAGGGGCTTTCAACGAGCAGTACTTC
TRBV19	once	TRBJ1-1	TRBD1	CASSQQGMNTEAFF	TGTGCCAGTAGTCAACAGGGGATGAACACTGAAGCTTTCTTT
TRBV27	NA	TRBJ1-2	TRBD1	CASSSPGQKGGGYTF	TGTGCCAGCAGTTCTCCGGGACAGAAGGGCGGGGGCTACACCTTC
TRBV7-9	NA	TRBJ2-7	NA	CASSSGGVGTGLGEQYF	TGTGCCAGCAGCTCAGGGGGGGTCGGGACAGGACTAGGCGAGCAGTACTTC
TRBV9	NA	TRBJ2-1	TRBD2	CASSVGTSGTNEQFF	TGTGCCAGCAGCGTCGGAACTAGCGGGACCAATGAGCAGTTCTTC
TRBV7-8	NA	TRBJ1-6	TRBD1	CASSSDRGRDSPLHF	TGTGCCAGCAGCTCAGACAGGGGGCGGGATTCACCCCTCCACTTT
TRBV7-9	NA	TRBJ1-6	TRBD1	CASSLGDRANSPLHF	TGTGCCAGCAGCTTAGGGGACAGGGCGAATTCACCCCTCCACTTT
TRBV7-9	NA	TRBJ2-5	TRBD2	CASSPMGGAGASLGGTQYF	TGTGCCAGCAGCCCTATGGGGGGAGCGGGGGCTTCGCTTGGAGGGACCCAGTACTTC
TRBV28	once	TRBJ1-6	TRBD1	CASSSPTGGRSPLHF	TGTGCCAGCAGTTCCCCGACAGGGGGCCGTTCACCCCTCCACTTT
TRBV20-1	NA	TRBJ2-7	NA	CSARWGVQYF	TGCAGTGCTAGATGGGGCGTGCAGTACTTC
TRBV7-2	NA	TRBJ2-1	NA	CASNSRDIDNEQFF	TGTGCCAGCAATTCCCGGGACATAGACAATGAGCAGTTCTTC
TRBV9	NA	TRBJ2-1	TRBD2	CASSVLMTSGNNEQFF	TGTGCCAGCAGCGTCCTAATGACTAGCGGTAACAATGAGCAGTTCTTC
TRBV27	NA	TRBJ2-7	TRBD2	CASSLVLAGIYEQYF	TGTGCCAGCAGTTTGGTACTAGCGGGAATTTACGAGCAGTACTTC
TRBV25-1	NA	TRBJ2-5	TRBD2	CASSEGTSGAETQYF	TGTGCCAGCAGTGAAGGGACTAGCGGGGCCGAGACCCAGTACTTC
TRBV7-9	NA	TRBJ1-2	NA	CASSPGYDGGYTF	TGTGCCAGCAGCCCGGGATATGACGGTGGCTACACCTTC
TRBV5-1	NA	TRBJ1-2	NA	CASSPGPQGNYGYTF	TGCGCCAGCAGCCCTGGCCCCCAGGGTAACTATGGCTACACCTTC
TRBV28	NA	TRBJ2-2	TRBD1	CASSFTGTGNTGELFF	TGTGCCAGCAGTTTCACCGGGACAGGGAACACCGGGGAGCTGTTTTTT
TRBV5-1	NA	TRBJ2-2	TRBD2	CASSSPPLAGANTGELFF	TGCGCCAGCAGTTCCCCTCCCCTAGCGGGGGCGAACACCGGGGAGCTGTTTTTT
TRBV27	NA	TRBJ2-1	NA	CASNQNGEYHEQFF	TGTGCCAGCAATCAAAACGGGGAGTACCATGAGCAGTTCTTC
TRBV4-1	NA	TRBJ2-7	NA	CASSPSVADLYEQYF	TGCGCCAGCAGCCCATCCGTAGCGGACCTCTACGAGCAGTACTTC
TRBV7-3	NA	TRBJ2-1	TRBD2	CASSSGTSGYNEQFF	TGTGCCAGCAGCTCCGGGACTAGCGGTTACAATGAGCAGTTCTTC
TRBV19	NA	TRBJ1-6	NA	CASSSGGSGSPLHF	TGTGCCAGTAGTTCGGGAGGTTCCGGTTCACCCCTCCACTTT
TRBV30	NA	TRBJ2-7	TRBD1	CAWSVQGAHEQYF	TGTGCCTGGAGTGTACAGGGGGCTCACGAGCAGTACTTC
TRBV21-1	NA	TRBJ1-2	NA	CASSIYRGLYGYTF	TGTGCCAGCAGCATCTACAGGGGGCTTTATGGCTACACCTTC
TRBV11-3	once	TRBJ1-4	NA	CASSKHYATNEKLFF	TGTGCCAGCAGCAAGCACTATGCAACTAATGAAAAACTGTTTTTT
TRBV6-6	NA	TRBJ2-3	TRBD2	CASTYPPGGRSDTQYF	TGTGCCAGCACCTACCCCCCGGGGGGGCGATCAGATACGCAGTATTTT